This T cell receptor (beta chain) was captured in a study of glioma-infiltrating T cells after dendritic cell vaccination. Study information: Patients had newly diagnosed or recurrent glioblastoma and received dendritic cell vaccines. Dendritic cells derived from monocytes and pulsed with autologous tumor lysate formed the vaccine. Three intradermal dendritic cell vaccine injections were given every two weeks.

CDR3 length: 17 amino acids. V trimming: 2 bases; J trimming: 1 base; junction bases outside the gene matches: 5. Germline assignment: CDR1 SNHLY and CDR2 FYNNEI. The primer mix had 60 V beta and 13 J beta primers. The method was immunoSEQ multiplex PCR; TCRdb's version includes in-frame clones alone and lacks a portion of them. Of about 73,000 clones listed, roughly 80% are singletons. This clone was recorded once. The TCR was taken from a human donor with glioblastoma. The sample consisted of blood, taken before dendritic cell vaccination. The V gene is TRBV2, the J gene TRBJ2-2, with TRBD2 matching over 9 bases. The chain's CDR3 is CASSELRGGVNTGELFF. The CDR3 DNA follows: TGTGCCAGCAGTGAACTGCGGGGGGGCGTGAACACCGGGGAGCTGTTTTTT.